The sequence of this T cell receptor beta chain was determined in a study of cytomegalovirus exposure and HLA in healthy donors. It was with 60 Vbeta and 13 Jbeta primers that the PCR ran. Sequenced by immunoSEQ multiplex PCR; TCRdb stores in-frame clones only, minus some. The profile shows about 120,000 clones, 80% to 90% of them singletons. CDR1 and CDR2 (germline): SEHNR, FQNEAQ (reference sequence). V shed 8 bases, J shed 6 bases, and the junction held 14 bases outside the gene matches. The CDR3 is 16 amino acids. With regard to this clone: No antigen is known for it.

Study observations and caveats: The investigators catalogued 160 or so TCR beta chains as cytomegalovirus-associated. Compared with the approximately 700-donor mean, an Asian-associated ancestry cluster reportedly had fewer N-insertions, according to a later analysis.

The rearrangement joins TRBV7-9 to TRBJ2-1; 9 bases agree with TRBD2. The TCR was taken from a male donor in good health and CMV-seropositive. Sequenced sample: PBMCs. The CDR3 region is CASWGPLTSGSNEQFF. The CDR3 DNA reads TGTGCCAGCTGGGGCCCCTTGACTAGCGGAAGCAATGAGCAGTTCTTC.